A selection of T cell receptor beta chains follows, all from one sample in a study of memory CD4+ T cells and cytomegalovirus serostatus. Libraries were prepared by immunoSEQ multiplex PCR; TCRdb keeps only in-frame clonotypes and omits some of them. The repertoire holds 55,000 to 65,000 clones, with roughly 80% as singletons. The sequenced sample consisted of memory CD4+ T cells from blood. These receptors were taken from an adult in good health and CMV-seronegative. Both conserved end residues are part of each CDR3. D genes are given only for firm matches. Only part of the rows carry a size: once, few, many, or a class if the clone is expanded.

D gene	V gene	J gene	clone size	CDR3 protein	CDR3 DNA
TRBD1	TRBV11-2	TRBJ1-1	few	CASSFFLGDRANTEAFF	TGTGCCAGCAGCTTTTTCCTCGGGGACAGGGCGAACACTGAAGCTTTCTTT
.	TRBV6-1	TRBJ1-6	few	CASTGRSYNSPLHF	TGTGCCAGCACGGGACGCTCCTATAATTCACCCCTCCACTTT
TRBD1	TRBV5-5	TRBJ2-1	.	CASSFRQGTTSSSYNEQFF	TGTGCCAGCAGCTTTCGACAGGGAACGACATCGAGCTCCTACAATGAGCAGTTCTTC
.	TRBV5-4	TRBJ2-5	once	CASSGESETQYF	TGTGCCAGCAGCGGGGAATCCGAGACCCAGTACTTC
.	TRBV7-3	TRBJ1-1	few	CASSLRMNTEAFF	TGTGCCAGCAGCTTACGCATGAACACTGAAGCTTTCTTT
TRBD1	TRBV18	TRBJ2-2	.	CASSPIQGAGELFF	TGTGCCAGCTCACCGATACAGGGGGCCGGGGAGCTGTTTTTT
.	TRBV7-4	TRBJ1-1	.	CASSLGWGGWNTEAFF	TGTGCCAGCAGCTTAGGGTGGGGGGGTTGGAACACTGAAGCTTTCTTT
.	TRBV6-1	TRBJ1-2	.	CASRTGTNYGYTF	TGTGCCAGCAGAACCGGGACTAACTATGGCTACACCTTC
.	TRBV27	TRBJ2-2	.	CASSLFGNGELFF	TGTGCCAGCAGTTTATTCGGTAACGGGGAGCTGTTTTTT
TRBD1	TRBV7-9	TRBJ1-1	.	CASSPRQGLGTEAFF	TGTGCCAGCAGCCCTAGACAGGGGTTGGGGACTGAAGCTTTCTTT
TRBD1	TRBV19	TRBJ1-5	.	CASSSGTGEQPQHF	TGTGCCAGTAGTTCTGGGACAGGGGAACAGCCCCAGCATTTT
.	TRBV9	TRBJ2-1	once	CASSVAGNSYNEQFF	TGTGCCAGCAGCGTAGCAGGGAACTCCTACAATGAGCAGTTCTTC
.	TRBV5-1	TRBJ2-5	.	CASSLGGVETQYF	TGCGCCAGCAGCTTGGGAGGGGTTGAGACCCAGTACTTC
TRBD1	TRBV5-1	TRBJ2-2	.	CASSDGGQGYTGELFF	TGCGCCAGCAGCGATGGAGGACAGGGATATACCGGGGAGCTGTTTTTT
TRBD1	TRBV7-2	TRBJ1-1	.	CASRPQGANTEAFF	TGTGCCAGCAGGCCTCAGGGGGCTAACACTGAAGCTTTCTTT
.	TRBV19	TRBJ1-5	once	CASSSTGNSQPQHF	TGTGCCAGTAGTTCTACAGGGAATAGTCAGCCCCAGCATTTT
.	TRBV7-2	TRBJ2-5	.	CASSFAAVKETQYF	TGTGCCAGCAGCTTTGCCGCGGTTAAAGAGACCCAGTACTTC
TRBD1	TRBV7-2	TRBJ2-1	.	CASSRGQGNEQFF	TGTGCCAGCAGCAGGGGACAGGGGAATGAGCAGTTCTTC
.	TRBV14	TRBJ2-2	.	CASSLNMNTGELFF	TGTGCCAGCAGCCTAAATATGAACACCGGGGAGCTGTTTTTT
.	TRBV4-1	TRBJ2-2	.	CASSQVRLPNTGELFF	TGCGCCAGCAGCCAAGTAAGGCTACCCAACACCGGGGAGCTGTTTTTT
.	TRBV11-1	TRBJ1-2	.	CASSRGGYGYTF	TGTGCCAGCTCAAGAGGGGGCTATGGCTACACCTTC
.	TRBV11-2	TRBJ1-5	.	CASSFPGKNQPQHF	TGTGCCAGCAGCTTCCCAGGGAAGAATCAGCCCCAGCATTTT
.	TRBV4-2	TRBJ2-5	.	CASSQDKLAETQYF	TGTGCCAGCAGCCAAGATAAGCTAGCTGAGACCCAGTACTTC
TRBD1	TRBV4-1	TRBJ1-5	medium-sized	CASSLSGGYNQPQHF	TGCGCCAGCAGCCTCTCAGGGGGATACAATCAGCCCCAGCATTTT
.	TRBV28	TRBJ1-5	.	CASRGDTYQPQHF	TGTGCCAGCAGAGGGGACACGTATCAGCCCCAGCATTTT
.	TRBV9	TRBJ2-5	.	CASSDEDNKETQYF	TGTGCCAGCAGCGACGAAGACAACAAAGAGACCCAGTACTTC
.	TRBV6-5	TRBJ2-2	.	CASSPPPFGTGELFF	TGTGCCAGCAGCCCCCCCCCGTTCGGCACCGGGGAGCTGTTTTTT
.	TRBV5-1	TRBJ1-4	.	CASSSSGALSEKLFF	TGCGCCAGCAGCTCTTCGGGGGCCTTGTCTGAAAAACTGTTTTTT
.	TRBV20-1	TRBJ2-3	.	CSAKGTDTQYF	TGCAGTGCTAAGGGCACAGATACGCAGTATTTT
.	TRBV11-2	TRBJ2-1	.	CASSFSGGLNEQFF	TGTGCCAGCAGCTTCTCCGGGGGGCTCAATGAGCAGTTCTTC
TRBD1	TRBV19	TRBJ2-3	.	CASRRDRTSTDTQYF	TGTGCCAGTAGGAGGGACAGGACTAGCACAGATACGCAGTATTTT
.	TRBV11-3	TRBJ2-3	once	CASSPGGQRPYPDTQYF	TGTGCCAGCAGCCCGGGAGGACAGCGACCGTACCCGGATACGCAGTATTTT
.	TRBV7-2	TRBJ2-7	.	CASSLEGRGYEQYF	TGTGCCAGCAGCTTAGAGGGCAGGGGCTACGAGCAGTACTTC
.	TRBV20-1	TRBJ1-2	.	CSARDRGDYTF	TGCAGTGCTAGAGATCGTGGGGACTACACCTTC
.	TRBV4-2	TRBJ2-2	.	CASSQDFSTGELFF	TGTGCCAGCAGCCAAGACTTCTCCACCGGGGAGCTGTTTTTT
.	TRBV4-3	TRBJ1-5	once	CASSQEDTYQPQHF	TGCGCCAGCAGCCAGGAAGACACTTATCAGCCCCAGCATTTT
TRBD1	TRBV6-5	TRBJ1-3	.	CASRRQGLGRNTIYF	TGTGCCAGCAGAAGACAGGGACTAGGTAGAAACACCATATATTTT
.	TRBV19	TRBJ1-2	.	CASSSRGYGYTF	TGTGCCAGTAGTAGCAGGGGCTATGGCTACACCTTC
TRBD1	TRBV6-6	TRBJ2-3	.	CASSQTGAVGDTQYF	TGTGCCAGCAGCCAGACAGGGGCAGTGGGAGATACGCAGTATTTT
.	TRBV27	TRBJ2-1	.	CASLGGHEQFF	TGTGCCAGCCTTGGAGGTCATGAGCAGTTCTTC
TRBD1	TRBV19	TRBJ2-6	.	CASSVDRGNVLTF	TGTGCCAGTAGTGTGGACAGGGGCAACGTCCTGACTTTC
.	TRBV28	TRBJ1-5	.	CASSKRAIGNQPQHF	TGTGCCAGCAGTAAAAGGGCAATAGGCAATCAGCCCCAGCATTTT
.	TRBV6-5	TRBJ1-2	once	CASSLQVGLKTGYTF	TGTGCCAGCAGTCTCCAAGTGGGACTTAAAACTGGCTACACCTTC
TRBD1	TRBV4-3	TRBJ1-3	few	CASSQDLGTGLSGNTIYF	TGCGCCAGCAGCCAAGATCTGGGGACAGGCCTTTCTGGAAACACCATATATTTT
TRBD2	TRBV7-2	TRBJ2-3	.	CASSPRLAGGADTQYF	TGTGCCAGCAGCCCAAGACTAGCGGGGGGTGCTGATACGCAGTATTTT